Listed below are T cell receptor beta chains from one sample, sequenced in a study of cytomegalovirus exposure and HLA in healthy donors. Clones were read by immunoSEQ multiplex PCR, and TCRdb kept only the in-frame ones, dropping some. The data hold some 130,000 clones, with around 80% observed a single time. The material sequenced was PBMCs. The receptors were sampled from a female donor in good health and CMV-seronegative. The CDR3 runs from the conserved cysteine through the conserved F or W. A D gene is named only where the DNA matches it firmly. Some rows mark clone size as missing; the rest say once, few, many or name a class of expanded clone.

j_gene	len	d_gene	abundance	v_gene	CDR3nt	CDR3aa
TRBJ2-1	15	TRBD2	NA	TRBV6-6	TGTGCCAGCTGCCGACTAGCGGGACCCTACAATGAGCAGTTCTTC	CASCRLAGPYNEQFF
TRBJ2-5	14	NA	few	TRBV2	TGTGCCAGCAGTGACCAAATCAGACAAGAGACCCAGTACTTC	CASSDQIRQETQYF
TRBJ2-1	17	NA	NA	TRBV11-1	TGTGCCAGCAGCTTAGGCGGCAGCAGGCGACTAATGAATGAGCAGTTCTTC	CASSLGGSRRLMNEQFF
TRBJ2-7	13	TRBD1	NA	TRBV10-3	TGTGCCATCAGCGGCGGGACAGGGGTCGAGCAGTACTTC	CAISGGTGVEQYF
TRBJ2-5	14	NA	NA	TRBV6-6	TGTGCCAGCAGTTGGGCGGGATCACAAGAGACCCAGTACTTC	CASSWAGSQETQYF
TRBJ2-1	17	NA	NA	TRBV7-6	TGTGCCAGCAGCTTAGTTCCAAGTCTGAGCTCCTACAATGAGCAGTTCTTC	CASSLVPSLSSYNEQFF
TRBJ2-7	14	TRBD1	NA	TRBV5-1	TGCGCCAGCAGCTTACAGGGGAACAACTACGAGCAGTACTTC	CASSLQGNNYEQYF
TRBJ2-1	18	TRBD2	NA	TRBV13	TGTGCCAGCAGCTTAGCTAGGGCTAGCGGGCCTCCTCACAATGAGCAGTTCTTC	CASSLARASGPPHNEQFF
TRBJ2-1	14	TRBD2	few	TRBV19	TGTGCCAGTAGTACGGCGGGAGTGAACAATGAGCAGTTCTTC	CASSTAGVNNEQFF
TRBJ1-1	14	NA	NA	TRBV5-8	TGTGCCAGCAGCTTGGGAGGACAGAACACTGAAGCTTTCTTT	CASSLGGQNTEAFF
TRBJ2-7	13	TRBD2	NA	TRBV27	TGTGCCAGCAGTTTAACTAGCGGGATCGAGCAGTACTTC	CASSLTSGIEQYF
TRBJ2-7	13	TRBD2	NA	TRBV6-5	TGTGCCAGCAGCCCGGGGGGGTCCTACGAGCAGTACTTC	CASSPGGSYEQYF
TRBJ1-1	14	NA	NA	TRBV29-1	TGCAGCGCCCGTCAAGGGGAACCGAACACTGAAGCTTTCTTT	CSARQGEPNTEAFF
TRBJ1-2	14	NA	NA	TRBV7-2	TGTGCCAGCAGCTTAGTAAACGGCCCGGGGGGCTACACCTTC	CASSLVNGPGGYTF
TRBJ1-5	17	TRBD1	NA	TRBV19	TGTGCCAGTAGTATAGGGTCAACAGGGGGCGCGAAAAAGCCCCAGCATTTT	CASSIGSTGGAKKPQHF
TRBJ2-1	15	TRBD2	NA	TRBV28	TGTGCCAGCAGTCGGCCGGGACTAGCAGGCAATGAGCAGTTCTTC	CASSRPGLAGNEQFF
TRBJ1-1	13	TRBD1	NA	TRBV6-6	TGTGCCAGTATCCGGGACAGGGTCACTGAAGCTTTCTTT	CASIRDRVTEAFF
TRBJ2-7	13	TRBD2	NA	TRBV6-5	TGTGCCAGCAGTTGGGGCGGGAGCTACGAGCAGTACTTC	CASSWGGSYEQYF
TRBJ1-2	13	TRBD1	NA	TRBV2	TGTGCCAGCTTGGGACAGGGAGACTATGGCTACACCTTC	CASLGQGDYGYTF
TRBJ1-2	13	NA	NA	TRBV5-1	TGCGCCAGCATGTTCAGGGAAGGAGATGGCTACACCTTC	CASMFREGDGYTF
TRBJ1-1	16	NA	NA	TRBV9	TGTGCCAGCAGCGTAGGGGCAGGGCAGCGTGGCACTGAAGCTTTCTTT	CASSVGAGQRGTEAFF
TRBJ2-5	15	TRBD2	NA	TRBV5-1	TGCGCCAGCAGCTTGGCGGCTAGCGGCCAAGAGACCCAGTACTTC	CASSLAASGQETQYF
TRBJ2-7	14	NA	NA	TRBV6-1	TGTGCCAGCAGTGAGGAAACATGGGGCGACGAGCAGTACTTC	CASSEETWGDEQYF
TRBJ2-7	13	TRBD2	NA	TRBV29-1	TGCAGCGGAAGTCTGGTTAGCGGGAGCGAGCAGTACTTC	CSGSLVSGSEQYF
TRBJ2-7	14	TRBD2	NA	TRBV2	TGTGCCAGCAGTATAAGCGGGAGGAGCTACGAGCAGTACTTC	CASSISGRSYEQYF
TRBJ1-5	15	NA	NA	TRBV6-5	TGTGCCAGCAGTCGAAGCAGGGGTGGCAATCAGCCCCAGCATTTT	CASSRSRGGNQPQHF
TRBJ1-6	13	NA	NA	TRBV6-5	TGTGCCAGTCGCGGGGCCTTGAATTCACCCCTCCACTTT	CASRGALNSPLHF
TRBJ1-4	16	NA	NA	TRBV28	TGTGCCAGCAGCCTCCGACAGGCTGCCCGAAATGAAAAACTGTTTTTT	CASSLRQAARNEKLFF
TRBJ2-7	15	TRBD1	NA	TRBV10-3	TGTGCCATCAACCCGGGACAGGGGTTAGGGCGCGAGCAGTACTTC	CAINPGQGLGREQYF
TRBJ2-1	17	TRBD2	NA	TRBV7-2	TGTGCCAGCAGCTTCCGACTAGCGGGTGGGGGGTACAATGAGCAGTTCTTC	CASSFRLAGGGYNEQFF
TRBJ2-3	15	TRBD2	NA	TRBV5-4	TGTGCCAGCAGCTCGCCTAGCGGGAGACAAGATACGCAGTATTTT	CASSSPSGRQDTQYF